The clone carrying this T cell receptor beta chain occurred once. This CDR3 comprises 16 residues. Germline V gene lookup returns CDR1 SGHTA and CDR2 FQGTGA. V was pared by 1 base and J by 4 bases, with 8 bases of the junction left unmatched. This sample stems from a study of blood T cell repertoires in COVID-19. About the research overall: Researchers got acute and convalescent COVID-19 samples from the United States, Italy and Spain. PBMCs, B-cell-depleted T cells, or T cells provided the cDNA or gDNA that made up the material.

Using immunoSEQ multiplex PCR, the repertoire was profiled, and TCRdb retains in-frame clones only, with some absent. The sample consists of under 200,000 clones, about nine tenths of them appearing once. The sample comprised peripheral blood. The chain combines TRBV7-3 with TRBJ1-1; 8 nucleotides agree with TRBD1. This TCR was recovered from a man aged 18 to 30 with active or convalescent COVID-19. The CDR3 region has the DNA TGTGCCAGCAGCTTAAGCGGAGGGCAGGGGGCCACTGAAGCTTTCTTT. It encodes CASSLSGGQGATEAFF.